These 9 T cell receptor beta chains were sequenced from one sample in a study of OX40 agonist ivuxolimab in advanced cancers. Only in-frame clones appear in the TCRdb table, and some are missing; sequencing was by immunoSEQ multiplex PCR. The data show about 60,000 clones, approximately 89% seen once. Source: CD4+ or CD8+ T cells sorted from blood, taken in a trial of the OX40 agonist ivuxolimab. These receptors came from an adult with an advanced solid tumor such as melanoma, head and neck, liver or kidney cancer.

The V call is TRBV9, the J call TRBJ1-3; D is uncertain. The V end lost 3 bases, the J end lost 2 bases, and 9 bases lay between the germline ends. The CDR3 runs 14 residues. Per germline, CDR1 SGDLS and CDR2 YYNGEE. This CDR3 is CASSGRVTGNTIYF. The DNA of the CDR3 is TGTGCCAGCAGCGGGAGGGTAACTGGAAACACCATATATTTT.

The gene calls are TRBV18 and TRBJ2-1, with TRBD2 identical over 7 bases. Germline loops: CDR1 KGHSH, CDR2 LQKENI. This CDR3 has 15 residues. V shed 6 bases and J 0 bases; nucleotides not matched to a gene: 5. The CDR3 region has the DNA TGTGCCAGCTCCCCAGCGGGGAGCTCCTACAATGAGCAGTTCTTC. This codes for CASSPAGSSYNEQFF.

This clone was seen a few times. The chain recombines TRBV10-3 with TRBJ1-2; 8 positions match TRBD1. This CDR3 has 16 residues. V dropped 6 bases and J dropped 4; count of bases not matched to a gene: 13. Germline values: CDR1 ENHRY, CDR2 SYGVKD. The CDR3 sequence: CAISPPRGDRSYGYTF. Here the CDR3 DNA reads TGTGCCATCAGCCCTCCACGAGGGGACAGGAGCTATGGCTACACCTTC.

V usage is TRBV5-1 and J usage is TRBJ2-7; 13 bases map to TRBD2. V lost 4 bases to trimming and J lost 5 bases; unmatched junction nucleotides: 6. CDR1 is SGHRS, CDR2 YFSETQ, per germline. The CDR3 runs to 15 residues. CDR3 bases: TGCGCCAGCAGCCTGGGACTAGCGGGAATCAACGAGCAGTACTTC. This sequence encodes CASSLGLAGINEQYF.

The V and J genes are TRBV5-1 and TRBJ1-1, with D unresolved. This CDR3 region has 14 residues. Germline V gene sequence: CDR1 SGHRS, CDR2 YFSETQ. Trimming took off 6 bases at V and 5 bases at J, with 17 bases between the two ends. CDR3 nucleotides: TGCGCCAGCACCGATGAGGGCTACGGGACTGAAGCTTTCTTT. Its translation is CASTDEGYGTEAFF.

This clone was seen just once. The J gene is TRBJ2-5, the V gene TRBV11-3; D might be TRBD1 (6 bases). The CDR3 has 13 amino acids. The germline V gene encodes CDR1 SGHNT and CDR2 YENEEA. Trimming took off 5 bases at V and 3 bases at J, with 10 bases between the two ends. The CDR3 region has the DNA TGTGCCAGCAGCCGGACAGAAAAAGAGACCCAGTACTTC. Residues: CASSRTEKETQYF.

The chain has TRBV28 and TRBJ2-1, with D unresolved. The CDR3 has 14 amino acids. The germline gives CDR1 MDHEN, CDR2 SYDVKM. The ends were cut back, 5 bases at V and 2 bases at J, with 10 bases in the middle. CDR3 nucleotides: TGTGCCAGCAGTCCCGTCTTCGCCTACAATGAGCAGTTCTTC. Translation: CASSPVFAYNEQFF.

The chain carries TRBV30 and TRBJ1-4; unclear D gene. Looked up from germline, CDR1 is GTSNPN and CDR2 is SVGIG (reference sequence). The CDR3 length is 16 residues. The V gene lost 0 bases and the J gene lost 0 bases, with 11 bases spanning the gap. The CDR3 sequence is CAWSVLGRTTNEKLFF. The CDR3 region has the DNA TGTGCCTGGAGTGTCCTGGGCAGAACAACTAATGAAAAACTGTTTTTT. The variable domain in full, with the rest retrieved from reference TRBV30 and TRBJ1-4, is SQTIHQWPATLVQPVGSPLSLECTVEGTSNPNLYWYRQAAGRGLQLLFYSVGIGQISSEVPQNLSASRPQDRQFILSSKKLLLSDSGFYLCAWSVLGRTTNEKLFFGSGTQLSVL.

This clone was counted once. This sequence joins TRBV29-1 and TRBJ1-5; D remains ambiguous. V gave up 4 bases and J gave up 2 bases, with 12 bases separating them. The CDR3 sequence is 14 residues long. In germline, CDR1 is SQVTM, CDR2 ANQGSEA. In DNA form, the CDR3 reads TGCAGCGTTGCGGTAGGTTGGGGCAATCAGCCCCAGCATTTT. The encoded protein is CSVAVGWGNQPQHF.